This T cell receptor beta chain was retrieved from a study of read filtering for tumor transcriptome and immune sequencing. In the study overall: RNA-seq yielded only about 75 to 1273 TCR reads, IR-seq about 4.05 to 11 million.

The study, taken as a whole, reports: Single-read clonotypes: 80% to 90% of IR-seq clonotypes (around 3.4% of reads), roughly 70% of RNA-seq clonotypes (roughly 49% of reads). Dropping single-read clonotypes raised IR-seq and RNA-seq shared-clonotype correlation.

This library used about 360 ng RNA and molecular barcoded adaptors spanning alpha/delta and beta/gamma chains. Each CDR3 protein gets one entry after TCRdb re-called the reads with MiXCR. The table records 50,000 or so distinct CDR3 sequences, approximately 13% of them present only once. Germline CDR1 is SGHTA and CDR2 is FQGNSA. Trimming cost V 1 base and J 7 bases; bases outside gene matches: 9. CDR3 length: 16 amino acids. At least ten counts were recorded for this clonotype. Its antigen is not known. Every patient had bone marrow sampled while the disease was active. The rearrangement uses TRBV7-2 and TRBJ2-1; 8 positions agree with TRBD2. The sample comprised a population of CD138-negative cells sorted from bone marrow. The sequence was obtained from a donor aged 40 or over with multiple myeloma. In nucleotides, the CDR3 is TGTGCCAGCAGCTTAGTGCTCGCGGGGGGCCAGAATGAGCAGTTCTTC. This codes for CASSLVLAGGQNEQFF. Full variable domain (rest looked up from reference TRBV7-2 and TRBJ2-1): GAGVSQSPSNKVTEKGKDVELRCDPISGHTALYWYRQSLGQGLEFLIYFQGNSAPDKSGLPSDRFSAERTGGSVSTLTIQRTQQEDSAVYLCASSLVLAGGQNEQFFGPGTRLTVL.